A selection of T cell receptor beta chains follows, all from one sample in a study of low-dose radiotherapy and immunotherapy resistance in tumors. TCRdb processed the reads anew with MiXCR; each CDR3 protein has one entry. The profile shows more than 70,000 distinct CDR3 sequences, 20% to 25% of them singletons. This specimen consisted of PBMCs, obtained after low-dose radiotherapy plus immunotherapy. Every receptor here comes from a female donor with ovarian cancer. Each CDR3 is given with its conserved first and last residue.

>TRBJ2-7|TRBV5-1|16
CASTEIVSGRAYEQYF
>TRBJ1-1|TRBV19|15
CASRDPGGLNTEAFF
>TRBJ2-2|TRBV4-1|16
CASSHPGTLRTGELFF
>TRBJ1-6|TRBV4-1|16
CASSQVGLGSNSPLHF
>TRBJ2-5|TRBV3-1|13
CASQGVNNGTQYF
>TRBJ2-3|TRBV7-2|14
CASSPYRGTDTQYF
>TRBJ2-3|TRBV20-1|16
CSATRPSGKRTDTQYF
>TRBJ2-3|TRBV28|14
CASSLEDSTDTQYF
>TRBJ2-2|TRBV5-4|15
CASNSERENTGELFF
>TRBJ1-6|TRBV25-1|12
CASGQGMAPLHF
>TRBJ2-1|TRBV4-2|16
CASSQDYGQGGDEQFF
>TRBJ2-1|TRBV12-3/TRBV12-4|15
CASSLRTGGRDEQFF
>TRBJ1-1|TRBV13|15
CASSFQTTGRTEAFF
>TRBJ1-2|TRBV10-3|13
CAISYGQGYGYTF
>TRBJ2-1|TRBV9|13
CASSVDVDGEQFF
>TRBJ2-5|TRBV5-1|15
CASSTAGSGGETQYF
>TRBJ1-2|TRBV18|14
CASSPTGTGYGYTF
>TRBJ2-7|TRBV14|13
CASSQGAPGEQYF
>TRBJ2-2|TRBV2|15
CASSGGRTNTGELFF
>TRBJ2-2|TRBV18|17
CASSPHQIGALTGELFF
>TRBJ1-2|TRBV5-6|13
CASGTASNYGYTF
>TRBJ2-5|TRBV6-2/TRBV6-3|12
CASGIGKETQYF
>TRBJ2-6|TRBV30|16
CAWRGTLFSGANVLTF
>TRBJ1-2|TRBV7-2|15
CASSLTPGQNYGYTF
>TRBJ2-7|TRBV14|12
CASSQEGRIRHF
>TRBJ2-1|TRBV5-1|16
CASSLGVAGSNNEQFF
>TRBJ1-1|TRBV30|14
CAWSMAGGITEAFF
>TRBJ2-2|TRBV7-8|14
CASSAQHVVGELFF
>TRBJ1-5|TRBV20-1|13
CSAGGKVGQPQHF
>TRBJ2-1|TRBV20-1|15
CSARDRPTRYNEQFF
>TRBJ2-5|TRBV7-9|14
CASSPPRIQETQYF
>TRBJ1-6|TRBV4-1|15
CASSQAETGFSPLHF
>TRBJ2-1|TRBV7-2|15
CASSFSTSGSNEQFF
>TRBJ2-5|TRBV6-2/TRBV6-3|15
CASSYSWGYQETQYF
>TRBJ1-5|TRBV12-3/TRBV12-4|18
CASSLNRGAQGPNQPQHF
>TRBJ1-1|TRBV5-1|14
CASSAQGEATEAFF
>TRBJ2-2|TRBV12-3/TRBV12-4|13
CASSPDSTGELFF
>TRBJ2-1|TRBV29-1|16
CSVEWTRNLYYNEQFF
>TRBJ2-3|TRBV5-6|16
CASSGKGQATTDTQYF
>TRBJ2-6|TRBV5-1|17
CASSLGVSNSGANVLTF
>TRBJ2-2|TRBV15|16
CATSRDGTGGTGELFF
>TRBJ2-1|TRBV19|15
CASSIQGLAPGEQFF
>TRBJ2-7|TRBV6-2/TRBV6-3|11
CASTSYYEQYF
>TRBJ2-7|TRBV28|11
CASRAGGEQYF
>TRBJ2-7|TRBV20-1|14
CSAGSGRVLGEQYF
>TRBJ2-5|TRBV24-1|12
CATSDFQETQYF
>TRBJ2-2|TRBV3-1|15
CASSERGAGTGELFF
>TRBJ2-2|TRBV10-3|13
CAITTTGPGELFF
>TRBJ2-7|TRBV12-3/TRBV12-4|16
CASSLRRGGRPYEQYF
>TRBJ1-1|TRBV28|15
CASSPPPGGGTEAFF
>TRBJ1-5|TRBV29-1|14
CSVGDTNSNQPQHF
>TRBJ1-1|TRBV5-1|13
CGSGLDGNTEAFF
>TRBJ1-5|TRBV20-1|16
CSARRAGYRGDQPQHF
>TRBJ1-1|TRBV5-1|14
CASSATGRRTEAFF
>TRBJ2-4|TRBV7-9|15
CASSSRLEGKNIQYF
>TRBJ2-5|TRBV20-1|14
CSAGGGAAQETQYF
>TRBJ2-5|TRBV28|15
CASKNGASYQETQYF
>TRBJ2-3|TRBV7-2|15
CASSPLRLSTDTQYF
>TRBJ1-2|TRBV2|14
CATPGDRGNYGYTF
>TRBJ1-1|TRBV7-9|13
CASSPGTGDRAFF